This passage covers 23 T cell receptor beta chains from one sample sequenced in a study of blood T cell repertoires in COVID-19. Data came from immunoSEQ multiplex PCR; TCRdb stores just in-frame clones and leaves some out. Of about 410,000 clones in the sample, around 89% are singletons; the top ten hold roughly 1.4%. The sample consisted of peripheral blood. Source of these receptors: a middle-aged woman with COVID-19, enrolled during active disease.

The CDR3 spells CASSLSRSYTNYGYTF. The CDR3 DNA is TGTGCCAGCAGCTTGAGTAGAAGCTATACTAACTATGGCTACACCTTC. The V call is TRBV5-6, the J call TRBJ1-2; D ambiguous. V gave up 1 base and J gave up 0 bases, with 13 bases separating them. Germline lookup yields CDR1 SGHDT and CDR2 YYEEEE. The CDR3 covers 16 residues.

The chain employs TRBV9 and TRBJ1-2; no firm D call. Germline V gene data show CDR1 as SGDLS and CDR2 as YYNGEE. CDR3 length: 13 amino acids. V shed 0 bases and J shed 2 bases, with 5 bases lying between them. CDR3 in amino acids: CASSVGLNYGYTF. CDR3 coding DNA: TGTGCCAGCAGCGTAGGACTGAACTATGGCTACACCTTC.

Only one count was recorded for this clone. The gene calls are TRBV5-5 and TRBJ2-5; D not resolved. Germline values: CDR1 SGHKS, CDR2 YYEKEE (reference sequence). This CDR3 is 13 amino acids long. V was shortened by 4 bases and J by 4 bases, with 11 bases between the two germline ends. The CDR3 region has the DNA TGTGCCAGCAGCCCTCCTGGGCCAGAGACCCAGTACTTC. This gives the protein CASSPPGPETQYF.

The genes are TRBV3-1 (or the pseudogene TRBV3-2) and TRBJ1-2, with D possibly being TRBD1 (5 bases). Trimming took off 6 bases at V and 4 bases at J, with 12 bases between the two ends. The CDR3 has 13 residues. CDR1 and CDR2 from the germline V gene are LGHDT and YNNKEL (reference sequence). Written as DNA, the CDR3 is TGTGCCAGCAGTCCGGGGGAGGGCTATGGCTACACCTTC. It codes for CASSPGEGYGYTF.

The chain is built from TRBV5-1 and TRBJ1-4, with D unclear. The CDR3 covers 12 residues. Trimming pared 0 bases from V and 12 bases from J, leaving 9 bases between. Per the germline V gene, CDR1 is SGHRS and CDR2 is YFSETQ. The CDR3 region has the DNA TGCGCCAGCAGCTTGGGCGCGGGCGAACTGTTTTTT. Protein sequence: CASSLGAGELFF.

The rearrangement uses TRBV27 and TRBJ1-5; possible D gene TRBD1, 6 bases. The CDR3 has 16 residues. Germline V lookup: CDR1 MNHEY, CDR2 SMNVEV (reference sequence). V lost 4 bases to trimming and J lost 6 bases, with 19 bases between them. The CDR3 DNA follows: TGTGCCAGCAGTTCCCCGGGGGGGCGAGGAGGTCAGCCCCAGCATTTT. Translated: CASSSPGGRGGQPQHF.

The CDR3 DNA reads as TGTGCCAGCAGCACCGGGACAGGGCAAAATCAGCCCCAGCATTTT. It specifies CASSTGTGQNQPQHF. The rearrangement uses TRBV6-5 and TRBJ1-5; 9 positions match TRBD1. There are 15 residues in the CDR3. CDR1 and CDR2 (germline): MNHEY, SVGAGI. With V trimmed by 6 bases and J by 4 bases, 7 bases remained unmatched.

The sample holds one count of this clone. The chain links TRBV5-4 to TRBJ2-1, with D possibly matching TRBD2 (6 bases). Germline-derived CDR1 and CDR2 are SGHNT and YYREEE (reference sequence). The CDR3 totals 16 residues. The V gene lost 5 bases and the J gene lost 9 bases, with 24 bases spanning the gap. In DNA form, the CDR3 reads TGTGCCAGCAGAAAAGGCGGGGTTTCCCCCCTCGGTGAGCAGTTCTTC. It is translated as CASRKGGVSPLGEQFF.

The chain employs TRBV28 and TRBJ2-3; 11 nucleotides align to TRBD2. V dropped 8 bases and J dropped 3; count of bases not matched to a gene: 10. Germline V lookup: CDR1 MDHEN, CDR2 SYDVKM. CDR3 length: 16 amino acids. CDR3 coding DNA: TGTGCCAGCCCAATAGCGGGAGGGCCGGGAACAGATACGCAGTATTTT. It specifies CASPIAGGPGTDTQYF.

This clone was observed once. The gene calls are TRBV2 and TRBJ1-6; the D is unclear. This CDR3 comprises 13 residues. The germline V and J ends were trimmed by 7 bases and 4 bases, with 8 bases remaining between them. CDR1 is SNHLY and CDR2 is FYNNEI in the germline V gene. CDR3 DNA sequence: TGTGCCAGCATGTCTCGGTATAATTCACCCCTCCACTTT. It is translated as CASMSRYNSPLHF.

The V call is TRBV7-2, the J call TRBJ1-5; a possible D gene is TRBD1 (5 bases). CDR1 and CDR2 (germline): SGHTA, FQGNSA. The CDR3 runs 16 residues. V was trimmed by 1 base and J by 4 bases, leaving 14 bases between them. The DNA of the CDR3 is TGTGCCAGCAGCTTAGGCCTTGCAGGGAAGAATCAGCCCCAGCATTTT. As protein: CASSLGLAGKNQPQHF. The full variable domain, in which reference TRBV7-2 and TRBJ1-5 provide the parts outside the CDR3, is GAGVSQSPSNKVTEKGKDVELRCDPISGHTALYWYRQSLGQGLEFLIYFQGNSAPDKSGLPSDRFSAERTGGSVSTLTIQRTQQEDSAVYLCASSLGLAGKNQPQHFGDGTRLSIL.

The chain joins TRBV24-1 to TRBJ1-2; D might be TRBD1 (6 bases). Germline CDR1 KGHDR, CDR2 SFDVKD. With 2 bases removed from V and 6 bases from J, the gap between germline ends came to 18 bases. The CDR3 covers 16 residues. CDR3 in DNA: TGTGCCACCAGTGATTCCCGGACAGCGGGGCCGGATGGCTACACCTTC. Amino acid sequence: CATSDSRTAGPDGYTF.

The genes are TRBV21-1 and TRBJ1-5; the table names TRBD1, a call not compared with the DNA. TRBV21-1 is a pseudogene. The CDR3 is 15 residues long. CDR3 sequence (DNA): TGTGCCAGCAGCGCCGACAGGGCCCTAAATCAGCCCCAGCATTTT. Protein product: CASSADRALNQPQHF.

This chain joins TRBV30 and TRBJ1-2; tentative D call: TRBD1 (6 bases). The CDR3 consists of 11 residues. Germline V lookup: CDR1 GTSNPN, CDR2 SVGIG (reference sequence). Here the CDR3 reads CARVTGRGYTF. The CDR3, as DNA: TGTGCGCGGGTAACAGGGAGAGGCTACACCTTC.

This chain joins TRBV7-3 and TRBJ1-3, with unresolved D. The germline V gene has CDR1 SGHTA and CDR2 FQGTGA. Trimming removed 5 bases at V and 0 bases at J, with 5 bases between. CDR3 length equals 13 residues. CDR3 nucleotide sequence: TGTGCCAGCAGCCGGAGCTCTGGAAACACCATATATTTT. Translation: CASSRSSGNTIYF.

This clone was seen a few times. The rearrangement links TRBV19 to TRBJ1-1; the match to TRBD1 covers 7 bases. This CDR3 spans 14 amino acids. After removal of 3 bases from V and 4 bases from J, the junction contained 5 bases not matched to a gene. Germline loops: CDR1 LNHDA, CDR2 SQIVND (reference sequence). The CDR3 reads CASSMLGGGTEAFF. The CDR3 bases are TGTGCCAGTAGTATGCTAGGGGGCGGCACTGAAGCTTTCTTT.

As DNA, the CDR3 is TGCAGTGCTGCCCAAGAGGGCTACACCTTC. Translated: CSAAQEGYTF. This rearrangement joins TRBV20-1 to TRBJ1-2; D gene unclear. CDR3 size: 10 residues. Trimming pared 5 bases from V and 8 bases from J, leaving 9 bases between. Germline loops: CDR1 DFQATT, CDR2 SNEGSKA (reference sequence).

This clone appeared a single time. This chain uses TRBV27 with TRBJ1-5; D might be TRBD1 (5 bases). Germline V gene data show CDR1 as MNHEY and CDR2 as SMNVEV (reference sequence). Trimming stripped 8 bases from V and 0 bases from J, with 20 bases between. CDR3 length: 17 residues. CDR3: CASQTFGAGVSNQPQHF. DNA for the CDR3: TGTGCCAGCCAGACTTTTGGGGCGGGGGTTAGCAATCAGCCCCAGCATTTT.

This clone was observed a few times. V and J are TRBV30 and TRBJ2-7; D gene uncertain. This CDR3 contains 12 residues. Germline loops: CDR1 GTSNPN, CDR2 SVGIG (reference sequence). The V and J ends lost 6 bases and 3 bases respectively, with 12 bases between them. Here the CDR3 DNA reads TGTGCCTGTGCTCAGGTGCACTACGAGCAGTACTTC. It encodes CACAQVHYEQYF. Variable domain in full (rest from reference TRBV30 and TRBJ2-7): SQTIHQWPATLVQPVGSPLSLECTVEGTSNPNLYWYRQAAGRGLQLLFYSVGIGQISSEVPQNLSASRPQDRQFILSSKKLLLSDSGFYLCACAQVHYEQYFGPGTRLTVT.

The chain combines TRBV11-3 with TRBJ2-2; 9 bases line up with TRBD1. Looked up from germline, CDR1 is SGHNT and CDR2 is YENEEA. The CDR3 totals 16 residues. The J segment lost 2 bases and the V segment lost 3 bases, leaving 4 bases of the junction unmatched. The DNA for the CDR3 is TGTGCCAGCAGCTTCGGGACAGGGTTCAACACCGGGGAGCTGTTTTTT. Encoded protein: CASSFGTGFNTGELFF. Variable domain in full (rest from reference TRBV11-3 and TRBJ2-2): EAGVVQSPRYKIIEKKQPVAFWCNPISGHNTLYWYLQNLGQGPELLIRYENEEAVDDSQLPKDRFSAERLKGVDSTLKIQPAELGDSAVYLCASSFGTGFNTGELFFGEGSRLTVL.

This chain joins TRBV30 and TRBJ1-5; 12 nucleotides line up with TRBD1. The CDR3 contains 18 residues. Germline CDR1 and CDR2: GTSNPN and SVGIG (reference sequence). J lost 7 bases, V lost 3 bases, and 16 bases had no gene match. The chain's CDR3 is CAWRTGTGGVPILQPQHF. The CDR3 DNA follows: TGTGCCTGGAGAACCGGGACAGGGGGCGTCCCTATTCTGCAGCCCCAGCATTTT. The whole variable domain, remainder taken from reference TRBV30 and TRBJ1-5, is SQTIHQWPATLVQPVGSPLSLECTVEGTSNPNLYWYRQAAGRGLQLLFYSVGIGQISSEVPQNLSASRPQDRQFILSSKKLLLSDSGFYLCAWRTGTGGVPILQPQHFGDGTRLSIL.

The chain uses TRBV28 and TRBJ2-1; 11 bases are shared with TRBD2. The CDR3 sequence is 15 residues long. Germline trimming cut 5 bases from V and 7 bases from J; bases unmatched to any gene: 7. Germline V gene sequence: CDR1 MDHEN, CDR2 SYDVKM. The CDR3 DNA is TGTGCCAGCAGTACTCGACTAGCGGGGATGAATGAGCAGTTCTTC. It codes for CASSTRLAGMNEQFF.

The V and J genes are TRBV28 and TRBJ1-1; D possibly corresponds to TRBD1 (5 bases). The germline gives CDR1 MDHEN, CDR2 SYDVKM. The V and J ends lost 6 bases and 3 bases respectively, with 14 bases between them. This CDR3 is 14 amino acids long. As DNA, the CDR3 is TGTGCCAGCAGCCCCCGGGGGAGGGACACTGAAGCTTTCTTT. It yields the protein CASSPRGRDTEAFF.